This record looks at one T cell receptor (beta chain) sequence and its context. What it binds is unknown. Primers included in the PCR were 60 Vbeta and 13 Jbeta primers. Produced via immunoSEQ multiplex PCR; TCRdb's table is partial and in-frame only. The specimen's table records over 100,000 clones. The data are from a study of cytomegalovirus exposure and HLA in healthy donors. Findings of the study overall: Reported findings show TCR beta sequences accurately forecast HLA-A and HLA-B alleles in most subjects.

After removal of 5 bases from V and 3 bases from J, the junction contained 2 bases not matched to a gene. Germline V gene data show CDR1 as SGHDT and CDR2 as YYEEEE. This CDR3 spans 12 amino acids. The chain couples TRBV5-6 to TRBJ2-7, with 7 positions matching TRBD1. Sequenced sample: PBMCs. This clonotype was sampled from a man between 25 and 39 years old in good health and CMV-seronegative. The CDR3: CASRGQSYEQYF. The DNA for the CDR3 is TGTGCCAGCAGGGGACAGAGCTACGAGCAGTACTTC.